The following is a T cell receptor beta chain sequence with its context. There are 12 residues in the CDR3. Germline V gene lookup returns CDR1 SEHNR and CDR2 FQNEAQ (reference sequence). The V end was cut by 5 bases, the J end by 5 bases, with 9 bases between. This entry belongs to a study of blood T cell repertoires in COVID-19. Turning to the study itself: Spain, Italy and the United States supplied samples that represented acute and convalescent COVID-19. Sources were T cells, B-cell-depleted T cells, or PBMCs; the material itself was cDNA or gDNA.

Per the original data handling: The authors estimated nucleated cell counts from reference gene primer amplification. The method was immunoSEQ multiplex PCR; TCRdb's version includes in-frame clones alone and lacks a portion of them. The D gene and trimming were derived from the DNA, and the V and J assignments and clone size from that table. The table records around 75,000 clones, roughly 90% of them present only once. The receptor was derived from a human donor in a cohort sampled during active COVID-19. The sample consisted of peripheral blood. This rearrangement joins TRBV7-9 to TRBJ1-1; a possible D gene is TRBD1 (5 bases). The CDR3 sequence: CASSMGGTEAFF. The CDR3 DNA follows: TGTGCCAGCAGCATGGGGGGAACTGAAGCTTTCTTT.